This TCR beta chain was captured in a study of T cell repertoires in cytomegalovirus infection. Study-wide background: Peptides in the study included HLA-C-restricted and HLA-B-restricted CMV epitopes. Both a matching HLA type and CMV infection were indicated by public TCR beta signatures.

One entry per CDR3 protein, called by TCRdb with MiXCR from the reads. The data show 640,000 or so distinct CDR3 sequences, with around 30% seen just once and around a sixth held by the top ten. On this clonotype: Its antigen is still unknown.

The V gene lost 3 bases and the J gene lost 6 bases, with 5 bases spanning the gap. The CDR3 runs 12 residues. Study results and caveats: Clonotypes of TCR beta that were HLA-C-restricted and CMV-specific dominated the ex vivo response.

This TCR derives from a human donor in good health (CMV status not recorded). Some clones in this sample may be carry-over from other donors' samples. The chain recombines TRBV12-3 or TRBV12-4 with TRBJ2-2; no firm D call. The sequencing here drew on cultured PBMCs, taken from culture after CMV antigen stimulation. The CDR3 spells CASSFLSGELFF. CDR3 DNA: TGTGCCAGCAGTTTCCTGTCCGGGGAGCTGTTTTTT.